This T cell receptor beta chain was sequenced during a study of regulatory T cells in long-lasting Graves disease. V dropped 4 bases and J dropped 3; count of bases not matched to a gene: 5. CDR3 length: 13 amino acids. Germline V gene data show CDR1 as DFQATT and CDR2 as SNEGSKA (reference sequence). Whole-study findings and limits: Persistent disease showed a preference for TRBV28, TRBJ1-2 and TRBJ2-5. Owing to a sample size that was small, accuracy may have been reduced. TCR diversity in persistent Graves' patients was below that of newly diagnosed ones.

With respect to this clonotype: What it binds is not known.

This sample's time point: persistent/refractory GD, antithyroid drugs over 5 years with positive TRAb. From PBMCs, RNA was extracted and then used to make the TCR library. The collection involved drawing roughly 9.1 milliliters of peripheral blood into EDTA tubes. Investigators prepared the TCR beta libraries by applying iRepertoire HTBI primers and Arm-PCR of CDR3 regions. TCRdb reprocessed the multiplex PCR reads via MiXCR and lists one record per CDR3 protein. The sample records around 510,000 distinct CDR3 sequences, around 21% being singletons. The source material was peripheral blood mononuclear cells (PBMCs), sampled when the disease was refractory, from a patient treated with antithyroid drugs. The chain links TRBV20-1 to TRBJ2-7, with TRBD1 matching 8 bases. The receptor was derived from a female donor with Graves disease. Here the CDR3 reads CSAKQGVFYEQYF. For the CDR3, the DNA is TGCAGTGCTAAACAGGGGGTTTTCTACGAGCAGTACTTC.